Each of the 13 T cell receptor beta chains below was sequenced from the same sample in a study of cytomegalovirus exposure and HLA in healthy donors. 60 Vbeta and 13 Jbeta primers were used in PCR. TCRdb's table, derived via immunoSEQ multiplex PCR, lists solely in-frame clones and lacks some. The data contain around 130,000 clones, approximately 76% of them singletons. Material: PBMCs. The receptors shown here come from a man aged 35 to 55 in good health and CMV-seronegative.

The chain recombines TRBV2 with TRBJ2-7, with 9 bases fitting TRBD2. V dropped 7 bases and J dropped 5; count of bases not matched to a gene: 9. From germline, CDR1 is SNHLY and CDR2 FYNNEI. The CDR3 totals 14 residues. CDR3 coding DNA: TGTGCCAGCACGGCGCGGGCGGGAGGGAACGAGCAGTACTTC. Translated, it gives CASTARAGGNEQYF.

J is TRBJ2-2 and V is TRBV7-9; D is ambiguous. Trimming shortened V by 2 bases and J by 6 bases, and 13 bases separated the two germline ends. This CDR3 has 15 amino acids. The V gene's germline CDR1 is SEHNR and CDR2 FQNEAQ (reference sequence). The CDR3: CASSLTEIPAGELFF. The CDR3 nucleotides are TGTGCCAGCAGCTTAACGGAGATTCCGGCCGGGGAGCTGTTTTTT.

The chain employs TRBV7-9 and TRBJ2-3; the match to TRBD1 covers 7 bases. Looked up from germline, CDR1 is SEHNR and CDR2 is FQNEAQ (reference sequence). The CDR3 is made up of 15 amino acids. Trimming took 5 bases from V and 1 from J; bases not matched to a gene: 6. The CDR3 is CASSTRQGRTDTQYF. The CDR3 nucleotides are TGTGCCAGCAGCACCCGACAGGGCCGCACAGATACGCAGTATTTT.

The chain recombines TRBV6-1 with TRBJ1-5; TRBD1 matches 9 bases. CDR1 and CDR2 (germline): MNHNS, SASEGT. This CDR3 has 14 amino acids. Unmatched junction bases numbered 6, after V lost 2 bases and J lost 10 bases. The CDR3 spells CASSETQGADPQHF. In DNA, the CDR3 is TGTGCCAGCAGTGAAACACAGGGGGCGGATCCCCAGCATTTT.

The chain employs TRBV4-1 and TRBJ2-7; 14 bases agree with TRBD2. J gave up 6 bases and V 3 bases, and 7 bases lay outside the gene matches. In germline, CDR1 is MGHRA, CDR2 YSYEKL. This CDR3 is built from 16 residues. Written as DNA, the CDR3 is TGCGCCAGCAGCCAGCCGGGACTAGCGGGAGAATCCGAGCAGTACTTC. It translates to CASSQPGLAGESEQYF.

V usage is TRBV7-6 and J usage is TRBJ2-3; D is uncertain. Germline CDR1 is SGHVS and CDR2 is FNYEAQ. V lost 0 bases and J 0 bases, leaving 13 bases between the germline ends. This CDR3 comprises 17 residues. CDR3 protein: CASSLAHPPTSTDTQYF. CDR3 bases: TGTGCCAGCAGCTTAGCGCACCCCCCCACTAGCACAGATACGCAGTATTTT.

This clone was counted once. The chain recombines TRBV5-1 with TRBJ2-2; the match to TRBD2 covers 8 bases. The J segment lost 0 bases and the V segment lost 5 bases, leaving 3 bases of the junction unmatched. Germline loops: CDR1 SGHRS, CDR2 YFSETQ. The CDR3 sequence is 15 residues long. In DNA, the CDR3 is TGCGCCAGCAGGTCGACTAGCGCGAACACCGGGGAGCTGTTTTTT. It is translated as CASRSTSANTGELFF.

In its sample, this clone was seen a few times. V is TRBV19 and J is TRBJ2-1, with 12 nucleotides matching TRBD2. This CDR3 has 15 amino acids. Germline V gene data show CDR1 as LNHDA and CDR2 as SQIVND (reference sequence). J lost 5 bases, V lost 5 bases, and 4 bases had no gene match. CDR3: CASSPLAGGHNEQFF. The DNA for the CDR3 is TGTGCCAGTAGTCCCCTAGCGGGAGGGCACAATGAGCAGTTCTTC.

The CDR3, as DNA: TGTGCCAGCAGCTACGGAGACAGGGCCCCCGGGGAGCTGTTTTTT. This sequence encodes CASSYGDRAPGELFF. The rearrangement links TRBV6-6 to TRBJ2-2, with TRBD1 matching over 7 bases. CDR1 and CDR2 (germline): MNHNY, SVGAGI (reference sequence). Trimming cost V 6 bases and J 6 bases; bases outside gene matches: 10. This CDR3 is 15 amino acids long.

This clone was recorded once. The rearrangement uses TRBV5-6 and TRBJ2-3; TRBD2 aligns across 9 bases. Germline lookup yields CDR1 SGHDT and CDR2 YYEEEE. V trimming: 3 bases; J trimming: 0 bases; junction bases outside the gene matches: 5. The length of the CDR3 is 16 residues. CDR3 bases: TGTGCCAGCAGCTCCGTGACTAGCGGAAGCACAGATACGCAGTATTTT. The encoded protein is CASSSVTSGSTDTQYF.

V gene TRBV5-6 combines with J gene TRBJ2-5; 14 bases agree with TRBD2. Germline-derived CDR1 and CDR2 are SGHDT and YYEEEE. This CDR3 is 19 amino acids long. V lost 0 bases and J lost 3; bases outside the gene matches: 10. This chain's CDR3 is CASSLGLAGGPVPKETQYF. The DNA of the CDR3 is TGTGCCAGCAGCTTGGGACTAGCGGGAGGGCCGGTACCAAAAGAGACCCAGTACTTC.

The chain has TRBV5-6 and TRBJ1-2, with D maybe TRBD1 (6 bases). The V end lost 0 bases, the J end lost 4 bases, and 10 bases lay between the germline ends. Germline V CDR1 and CDR2: SGHDT, YYEEEE. The CDR3 contains 14 residues. CDR3 region: CASSLDRDLYGYTF. The DNA for the CDR3 is TGTGCCAGCAGCTTGGACAGGGATCTCTATGGCTACACCTTC.

The rearrangement uses TRBV28 and TRBJ1-2, with 7 bases fitting TRBD1. There are 17 residues in the CDR3. Germline V gene sequence: CDR1 MDHEN, CDR2 SYDVKM. With 2 bases clipped from V and 3 bases from J, the junction kept 12 bases outside the gene matches. The CDR3 nucleotides are TGTGCCAGCAGTTTACAGGGGGACCCCCTTCCTGACTATGGCTACACCTTC. Translating gives CASSLQGDPLPDYGYTF.